This TCR beta chain is from a study of T-cell reconstitution after alpha-beta-depleted transplantation in children. The CDR3 extends over 12 amino acids. Germline V gene sequence: CDR1 SGHTA, CDR2 FQGNSA. The V end lost 6 bases, the J end lost 4 bases, and 7 bases lay between the germline ends. This clonotype was recorded many times. The library targeted TCRbeta and was prepared with unique molecular identifiers. TCRdb fed the PCR reads into MiXCR, producing one record per CDR3 protein. Here the sample spans approximately 400,000 distinct CDR3 sequences, roughly a tenth being singletons. The TCR sequence derives from a human donor who donated a stem cell graft to a child with acute myeloid leukemia. The sequencing here drew on PBMCs from the stem cell graft donor, taken from the stem cell graft. The J gene is TRBJ1-3, the V gene TRBV7-2; D remains ambiguous. CDR3 amino acids: CASSGYGNTIYF. Written as DNA, the CDR3 is TGTGCCAGCAGTGGTTACGGAAACACCATATATTTT.